One and the same sample provided the 18 T cell receptor beta chains below, sequenced in a study of T cells in Graves' hyperthyroidism and ophthalmopathy. Amplification yielded TCR beta CDR3 regions, with RNA transcripts as the source. The TCR CDR3 first-round RT-PCR relied on the HTBI primer set. TCRdb fed the multiplex PCR reads into MiXCR, producing one record per CDR3 protein. Of fewer than 600,000 distinct CDR3 sequences listed, 14% were seen once; the top ten hold around 17%. Material for sequencing was blood. These receptors were collected from a woman aged 18-30 years with Graves' hyperthyroidism.

The DNA for the CDR3 is TGCGCCAGCAGTAAGGGGGCCCGGGAGACCCAGTACTTC. It yields the protein CASSKGARETQYF. This chain connects TRBV10-2 to TRBJ2-5; 7 nucleotides line up with TRBD1. The CDR3 length is 13 residues. From germline, CDR1 is WSHSY and CDR2 SAAADI. Trimming cost V 5 bases and J 5 bases; bases outside gene matches: 5.

The chain couples TRBV20-1 to TRBJ2-1, with 11 bases fitting TRBD1. This CDR3 comprises 15 residues. V was clipped by 0 bases and J by 7 bases; unmatched bases: 5. Germline V gene data show CDR1 as DFQATT and CDR2 as SNEGSKA (reference sequence). CDR3 coding DNA: TGCAGTGCTAGAGATCCGGGACAGGGGGTGAATGAGCAGTTCTTC. It encodes CSARDPGQGVNEQFF.

This clonotype was seen a few times. The rearrangement links TRBV20-1 to TRBJ2-3, with D unresolved. CDR1 is DFQATT and CDR2 is SNEGSKA in the germline V gene (reference sequence). The ends were cut back, 2 bases at V and 2 bases at J, with 11 bases in the middle. This CDR3 has 14 residues. The CDR3 DNA is TGCAGTGCTAGACCCCGCCGAATCACAGATACGCAGTATTTT. It encodes CSARPRRITDTQYF.

This clonotype was seen repeatedly, ten times or more. This chain links TRBV10-3 with TRBJ1-2, with D possibly matching TRBD1 (5 bases). This CDR3 has 14 residues. V lost 4 bases and J lost 4, with 13 bases in between. Looked up from germline, CDR1 is ENHRY and CDR2 is SYGVKD. The CDR3 DNA reads as TGTGCCATCAGTGGATCGACAGCAGGCTATGGCTACACCTTC. Residues: CAISGSTAGYGYTF.

This chain joins TRBV6-1 and TRBJ1-4; D is possibly TRBD1 (5 bases). The V gene's germline CDR1 is MNHNS and CDR2 SASEGT. This CDR3 is 11 amino acids long. V was shortened by 6 bases and J by 10 bases, with 9 bases between the two germline ends. CDR3: CASSPRGKLFF. The CDR3 DNA is TGTGCCAGCAGCCCGAGGGGAAAACTGTTTTTT.

This clonotype showed up just a few times. The V gene is TRBV6-2 or TRBV6-3, the J gene TRBJ2-7; D might be TRBD1 (6 bases). The CDR3 loop spans 12 amino acids. Trimming shortened V by 5 bases and J by 3 bases, and 8 bases separated the two germline ends. CDR1 is MNHEY and CDR2 is SVGEGT in the germline V gene. In nucleotides, the CDR3 is TGTGCCAGCAGTCGACAGGTCTACGAGCAGTACGTC. Protein: CASSRQVYEQYV.

This clonotype was picked up many times. This chain joins TRBV5-1 and TRBJ2-1; 10 positions match TRBD2. The V gene's germline CDR1 is SGHRS and CDR2 YFSETQ. The CDR3 loop spans 15 amino acids. V lost 7 bases and J lost 3; bases outside the gene matches: 7. The CDR3 DNA follows: TGCGCCAGCGCACGTAGGACTAGCGGCTACAATGAGCAGTTCTTC. Translated: CASARRTSGYNEQFF.

Of note for this clonotype: This sequence may be a read error, since a much larger clone differs from it by one base. This chain connects TRBV30 to TRBJ1-5, with D unclear. The CDR3 totals 16 residues. CDR1 is GTSNPN and CDR2 is SVGIG in the germline V gene (reference sequence). With 5 bases removed from V and 5 bases from J, the gap between germline ends came to 22 bases. The CDR3 DNA reads TGTGCCTGGGGTTCAATGGGCGTCGGGTGGGATCAGCCCCAGCATTTT. Protein product: CAWGSMGVGWDQPQHF.

Many counts were recorded for this clonotype. The chain carries TRBV29-1 and TRBJ1-1, with D maybe TRBD1 (6 bases). Germline CDR1 is SQVTM and CDR2 is ANQGSEA. V was cut by 6 bases and J by 1 base, with 12 bases left in between. This CDR3 contains 13 residues. The CDR3 here is CSVRTVKNTEAFF. CDR3 sequence (DNA): TGCAGCGTGAGGACAGTGAAGAACACTGAAGCTTTCTTT. The full variable domain, completed using reference TRBV29-1 and TRBJ1-1, is SAVISQKPSRDICQRGTSLTIQCQVDSQVTMMFWYRQQPGQSLTLIATANQGSEATYESGFVIDKFPISRPNLTFSTLTVSNMSPEDSSIYLCSVRTVKNTEAFFGQGTRLTVV.

At least ten counts were recorded for this clonotype. This chain links TRBV29-1 with TRBJ1-2; D is possibly TRBD1 (5 bases). Trimming shortened V by 5 bases and J by 6 bases, and 16 bases separated the two germline ends. The CDR3 covers 13 residues. Germline-derived CDR1 and CDR2 are SQVTM and ANQGSEA. In DNA form, the CDR3 reads TGCAGCGTTTCAGTCGGGGGGGTGCATGGCTACACCTTC. Its protein is CSVSVGGVHGYTF.

There are many counts of this clonotype. V and J are TRBV5-1 and TRBJ2-7; 8 positions agree with TRBD2. The CDR3 contains 15 residues. Losses at the gene ends were 4 bases for V and 5 bases for J; bases not matched to a gene: 11. CDR1 and CDR2 (germline): SGHRS, YFSETQ. The CDR3 protein is CASSLMGAGGNEQYF. CDR3 sequence (DNA): TGCGCCAGCAGCCTCATGGGGGCGGGAGGCAACGAGCAGTACTTC.

With regard to this clonotype: Since a much larger clone is just one base distant, this may be a read error. The V call is TRBV27, the J call TRBJ1-5; D is unclear. Germline assignment: CDR1 MNHEY and CDR2 SMNVEV (reference sequence). Trimming took 5 bases from V and 2 from J, leaving 13 bases between them. This CDR3 has 15 amino acids. This chain's CDR3 is CASSRDGVGNQPQHF. As DNA, the CDR3 is TGTGCCAGCAGTCGCGACGGGGTAGGCAATCAGCCCCAGCATTTT.

This CDR3 reads CASSPRVGDEQFF. DNA for the CDR3: TGTGCCAGCAGCCCCCGGGTGGGGGATGAGCAGTTCTTC. The chain has TRBV12-3 or TRBV12-4 and TRBJ2-1; D may be TRBD1 or TRBD2 (5 bases each). The CDR3 contains 13 residues. V was cut by 6 bases and J by 8 bases, with 14 bases left in between.

This clonotype was recorded at least ten times. The chain is built from TRBV24-1 and TRBJ2-3, with D tentatively TRBD1 or TRBD2 (6 bases each). The CDR3 runs to 14 residues. The V end was cut by 4 bases, the J end by 2 bases, with 9 bases between. Germline V gives CDR1 KGHDR, CDR2 SFDVKD. In nucleotides, the CDR3 is TGTGCCACCAGTGACGGGGGCGTCACAGATACGCAGTATTTT. This encodes CATSDGGVTDTQYF.

The sample holds a few counts of this clonotype. The J gene is TRBJ2-7, the V gene TRBV19, with unresolved D. This CDR3 region has 12 residues. Germline V gene data show CDR1 as LNHDA and CDR2 as SQIVND (reference sequence). V was trimmed by 3 bases and J by 3 bases, leaving 6 bases between them. The CDR3 DNA is TGTGCCAGTAGTATTGCCGACTACGAGCAGTACTTC. Its translation: CASSIADYEQYF. Drawing the rest from reference TRBV19 and TRBJ2-7, the complete variable domain is DGGITQSPKYLFRKEGQNVTLSCEQNLNHDAMYWYRQDPGQGLRLIYYSQIVNDFQKGDIAEGYSVSREKKESFPLTVTSAQKNPTAFYLCASSIADYEQYFGPGTRLTVT.

This clonotype was seen at least ten times. The V and J genes are TRBV27 and TRBJ2-1; TRBD2 might be the D (5 bases). With 2 bases removed from V and 10 bases from J, the gap between germline ends came to 15 bases. CDR1 MNHEY and CDR2 SMNVEV come from the germline V gene (reference sequence). This CDR3 contains 14 residues. CDR3 bases: TGTGCCAGCAGTTTAATAGCGCGTTGGGAGGAGCAGTTCTTC. Translated, it gives CASSLIARWEEQFF.

This clonotype was detected ten times or more. This chain links TRBV4-2 with TRBJ1-1; D gene uncertain. The CDR3 runs 14 residues. The V gene's germline CDR1 is LGHNA and CDR2 YNFKEQ. V was trimmed by 0 bases and J by 7 bases, leaving 12 bases between them. CDR3 sequence reads: CASSQDYSGSEAFF. In DNA form, the CDR3 reads TGTGCCAGCAGCCAAGATTATTCGGGGAGTGAAGCTTTCTTT.

This clonotype has ten or more counts. The chain couples TRBV2 to TRBJ1-1; D gene unclear. Germline CDR1 is SNHLY and CDR2 is FYNNEI. This CDR3 is 18 amino acids long. Deletions cut 4 bases from V and 2 bases from J, with 23 bases between. The CDR3 DNA reads as TGTGCCAGCAGTGTAGCGGCCTTTAGCTGGGCAGGAAACACTGAAGCTTTCTTT. Encoded protein: CASSVAAFSWAGNTEAFF.